The 24 T cell receptor beta chains in this list originate from one sample, sequenced in a study of blood T cell repertoires in COVID-19. The protocol was immunoSEQ multiplex PCR, while the TCRdb copy is restricted to in-frame clones and leaves out a portion. The sample holds approximately 440,000 clones, less than 95% seen once. The sample comprised PBMCs or T cells enriched from blood (not recorded which). All receptors come from a man younger than 35 who had recovered from COVID-19.

This clone appeared once. The CDR3 loop reads CASSPSGGNTGELFF. Written as DNA, the CDR3 is TGCGCCAGCAGCCCGTCCGGGGGAAACACCGGGGAGCTGTTTTTT. The rearrangement joins TRBV5-1 to TRBJ2-2; possibly TRBD2 for D (6 bases). The CDR3 is made up of 15 amino acids. Trimming took 4 bases from V and 2 from J, leaving 12 bases between them. CDR1 and CDR2 from the germline V gene are SGHRS and YFSETQ.

The rearrangement uses TRBV28 and TRBJ2-1, with 9 positions matching TRBD2. V lost 4 bases to trimming and J lost 0 bases; unmatched junction nucleotides: 7. Per the germline V gene, CDR1 is MDHEN and CDR2 is SYDVKM. The CDR3 length is 17 residues. CDR3 sequence reads: CASSSLGSGSSYNEQFF. The CDR3 DNA is TGTGCCAGCAGTTCCCTGGGTAGCGGGAGCTCCTACAATGAGCAGTTCTTC.

V usage is TRBV6-5 and J usage is TRBJ1-5; possible D gene TRBD1, 5 bases. Per the germline V gene, CDR1 is MNHEY and CDR2 is SVGAGI. The ends were cut back, 5 bases at V and 0 bases at J, with 8 bases in the middle. The CDR3 is 14 residues long. CDR3 loop: CASSPGSSNQPQHF. The CDR3 region has the DNA TGTGCCAGCAGTCCAGGGTCTAGCAATCAGCCCCAGCATTTT.

The gene calls are TRBV11-2 and TRBJ1-4; 7 bases fit TRBD1. Germline CDR1 SGHAT, CDR2 FQNNGV. J was trimmed by 4 bases and V by 3 bases; bases with no gene match: 11. The CDR3 spans 17 residues. CDR3 amino acids: CASSFSLKQGINEKLFF. CDR3 bases: TGTGCCAGCAGCTTCTCCCTCAAACAGGGGATTAATGAAAAACTGTTTTTT.

The rearrangement joins TRBV6-5 to TRBJ2-7; 8 nucleotides match TRBD1. The CDR3 is 15 residues long. Germline assignment: CDR1 MNHEY and CDR2 SVGAGI. Unmatched junction bases numbered 7, after V lost 6 bases and J lost 0 bases. The CDR3 nucleotides are TGTGCCAGCAGCCTCAACAGGGGGGACTCCTACGAGCAGTACTTC. Translating gives CASSLNRGDSYEQYF.

This chain links TRBV4-1 with TRBJ2-1; a weak D match, TRBD2 (6 bases). V lost 5 bases, J lost 1 base, and 21 bases lay in between. Germline-derived CDR1 and CDR2 are MGHRA and YSYEKL. The CDR3 consists of 18 residues. The CDR3 loop is CASSFALMRGSSYNEQFF. Here the CDR3 DNA reads TGCGCCAGCAGCTTCGCCCTGATGCGGGGTTCGTCCTACAATGAGCAGTTCTTC.

The genes are TRBV28 and TRBJ2-1, with a possible D match to TRBD2 (5 bases). Germline V gives CDR1 MDHEN, CDR2 SYDVKM. The CDR3 sequence is 14 residues long. Trimming stripped 7 bases from V and 4 bases from J, with 14 bases between. The CDR3 DNA reads as TGTGCCAGCACCCGGGAACTGATATACAATGAGCAGTTCTTC. Protein sequence: CASTRELIYNEQFF.

Concerning this clone itself: One end of the junction fails to match germline, which may point to a read error. This rearrangement joins TRBV11-2 to TRBJ1-4; TRBD1 aligns across 11 bases. The germline CDR1 and CDR2 sequences are SGHAT and FQNNGV. CDR3 length equals 18 residues. CDR3: CASRLGQGASAANEKLFF. DNA of the CDR3: TGTGCCAGCAGGTTAGGACAGGGGGCGTCGGCGGCTAATGAAAAACTGTTTTTT.

CDR3 loop: CASTPGGGIYNSPLHF. The CDR3 coding sequence is TGTGCCAGCACCCCCGGCGGGGGAATCTATAATTCACCCCTCCACTTT. V usage is TRBV2 and J usage is TRBJ1-6; D is perhaps TRBD1 (5 bases). The CDR3 covers 16 residues. The V end was cut by 7 bases, the J end by 3 bases, with 16 bases between. Germline loops: CDR1 SNHLY, CDR2 FYNNEI.

The J gene is TRBJ2-2, the V gene TRBV24-1; 14 positions match TRBD2. Germline V gives CDR1 KGHDR, CDR2 SFDVKD. The CDR3 runs 19 residues. Trimming cost V 4 bases and J 5 bases; bases outside gene matches: 11. The CDR3 region has the DNA TGTGCCACCAGTGAATTTCGGACTAGCGGGGGGCCTGGAACCGGGGAGCTGTTTTTT. Amino acid sequence: CATSEFRTSGGPGTGELFF.

V is TRBV7-9 and J is TRBJ1-5, with unresolved D. The V end lost 1 base, the J end lost 6 bases, and 10 bases lay between the germline ends. Germline V gene sequence: CDR1 SEHNR, CDR2 FQNEAQ (reference sequence). This CDR3 spans 14 amino acids. The CDR3 bases are TGTGCCAGCAGCTTAGGGCAGGTTGCTCAGCCCCAGCATTTT. It codes for CASSLGQVAQPQHF. Full variable domain (remainder filled in from reference TRBV7-9 and TRBJ1-5): DTGVSQNPRHKITKRGQNVTFRCDPISEHNRLYWYRQTLGQGPEFLTYFQNEAQLEKSRLLSDRFSAERPKGSFSTLEIQRTEQGDSAMYLCASSLGQVAQPQHFGDGTRLSIL.

As concerns this clone: Within the sample, other DNA sequences also encode this same CDR3. V gene TRBV9 combines with J gene TRBJ1-2, with D tentatively TRBD1 (5 bases). The CDR3 is 13 amino acids. Between the trimmed V and J ends, which lost 0 bases and 4 bases, there was a span of 7 bases. Germline V gives CDR1 SGDLS, CDR2 YYNGEE. The CDR3 bases are TGTGCCAGCAGCGTAGTTGACAGCTATGGCTACACCTTC. Protein sequence: CASSVVDSYGYTF.

J is TRBJ1-2 and V is TRBV6-5, with 8 bases aligning to TRBD1. The CDR3 spans 15 residues. The J segment lost 7 bases and the V segment lost 5 bases, leaving 12 bases of the junction unmatched. CDR1 and CDR2 from the germline V gene are MNHEY and SVGAGI. DNA for the CDR3: TGTGCCAGCAGTCAATTCAGACAGGGGAGCATTGGCTACACCTTC. The encoded protein is CASSQFRQGSIGYTF.

V gene TRBV5-6 combines with J gene TRBJ2-3; unclear D gene. Per germline, CDR1 SGHDT and CDR2 YYEEEE. The CDR3 extends over 12 amino acids. Between the trimmed V and J ends, which lost 0 bases and 7 bases, there was a span of 6 bases. The CDR3 is CASSLGVNTQYF. The CDR3 nucleotides are TGTGCCAGCAGCTTGGGCGTGAATACGCAGTATTTT.

This chain's CDR3 is CAIAQNVGYTF. CDR3 DNA sequence: TGTGCCATCGCACAAAACGTTGGCTACACCTTC. V and J are TRBV28 and TRBJ1-2; D is unclear. The V end was cut by 10 bases, the J end by 7 bases, with 13 bases between. This CDR3 region has 11 residues. Per germline, CDR1 MDHEN and CDR2 SYDVKM.

By sample fraction, this clone is medium-sized. This rearrangement joins TRBV19 to TRBJ2-7; possibly TRBD2 for D (6 bases). V dropped 10 bases and J dropped 5 bases, with 18 bases sitting between them. Germline loops: CDR1 LNHDA, CDR2 SQIVND (reference sequence). This CDR3 has 13 residues. The CDR3 spells CATGTGDRNEQYF. The CDR3 nucleotides are TGTGCCACAGGGACGGGGGATCGGAACGAGCAGTACTTC. Full variable domain (missing parts from reference TRBV19 and TRBJ2-7): DGGITQSPKYLFRKEGQNVTLSCEQNLNHDAMYWYRQDPGQGLRLIYYSQIVNDFQKGDIAEGYSVSREKKESFPLTVTSAQKNPTAFYLCATGTGDRNEQYFGPGTRLTVT.

On this clone: At one end the junction does not follow the germline gene, possibly because of a read error. V and J are TRBV10-2 and TRBJ2-7, with 7 positions matching TRBD1. Germline V gives CDR1 WSHSY, CDR2 SAAADI. The CDR3 is 12 amino acids. This chain's CDR3 is CASSELGQTVNF. The CDR3 DNA follows: TGCGCCAGCAGTGAGCTGGGACAGACTGTCAACTTC.

The rearrangement uses TRBV27 and TRBJ2-7, with D possibly matching TRBD1 (6 bases). Trimming shortened V by 0 bases and J by 7 bases, and 19 bases separated the two germline ends. CDR3 size: 16 residues. The V gene's germline CDR1 is MNHEY and CDR2 SMNVEV (reference sequence). The DNA of the CDR3 is TGTGCCAGCAGTTTATCGATCCGGACAGCCCTACTAGAGCAGTACTTC. Translated, it gives CASSLSIRTALLEQYF.

The chain joins TRBV6-1 to TRBJ1-1; a possible D gene is TRBD1 (5 bases). The CDR3 totals 14 residues. CDR1 is MNHNS, CDR2 SASEGT, per germline. V lost 3 bases and J lost 1, with 9 bases in between. The CDR3 coding sequence is TGTGCCAGCAGTGAGCTCGGACAGAACACTGAAGCTTTCTTT. Protein product: CASSELGQNTEAFF.

V gene TRBV10-3 combines with J gene TRBJ1-1; 7 nucleotides match TRBD1. CDR3 length: 14 amino acids. Trimming took 3 bases from V and 5 from J; bases not matched to a gene: 6. The germline gives CDR1 ENHRY, CDR2 SYGVKD. CDR3 sequence reads: CAISDDRVGTEAFF. The DNA of the CDR3 is TGTGCCATCAGTGATGACAGGGTTGGTACTGAAGCTTTCTTT.

The J gene is TRBJ1-5, the V gene TRBV6-1, with D maybe TRBD1 (5 bases). CDR3 length: 15 amino acids. CDR1 is MNHNS, CDR2 SASEGT, per germline. V was pared by 2 bases and J by 1 base, with 9 bases between. The CDR3 region is CASSEFRGSNQPQHF. The CDR3 DNA sequence: TGTGCCAGCAGTGAATTTAGGGGAAGCAATCAGCCCCAGCATTTT.

This clone showed up just once. This sequence joins TRBV28 and TRBJ2-7; 7 bases are shared with TRBD1. Germline V lookup: CDR1 MDHEN, CDR2 SYDVKM. The ends lost 7 bases at V and 7 bases at J; junction bases unmatched: 13. The CDR3 is made up of 14 amino acids. CDR3 loop: CASTPGQAWEEQYF. The CDR3 DNA follows: TGTGCCAGCACCCCCGGACAGGCCTGGGAGGAGCAGTACTTC.

This sequence joins TRBV4-2 and TRBJ2-7, with 7 bases that match TRBD2. J lost 2 bases, V lost 1 base, and 5 bases had no gene match. There are 15 residues in the CDR3. Germline CDR1 reads LGHNA; CDR2 reads YNFKEQ. The CDR3 DNA sequence: TGTGCCAGCAGCCAAGGGGCGGGAGTGGCCTACGAGCAGTACTTC. The encoded protein is CASSQGAGVAYEQYF.

The gene calls are TRBV3-1 (or the pseudogene TRBV3-2) and TRBJ1-6, with TRBD1 matching over 9 bases. In germline, CDR1 is LGHDT, CDR2 YNNKEL (reference sequence). The CDR3 loop spans 14 amino acids. Trimming took 4 bases from V and 8 from J; bases not matched to a gene: 3. For the CDR3, the DNA is TGTGCCAGCAGCCGCCGGGACAGGGATTCACCCCTCCACTTT. This translates into CASSRRDRDSPLHF.